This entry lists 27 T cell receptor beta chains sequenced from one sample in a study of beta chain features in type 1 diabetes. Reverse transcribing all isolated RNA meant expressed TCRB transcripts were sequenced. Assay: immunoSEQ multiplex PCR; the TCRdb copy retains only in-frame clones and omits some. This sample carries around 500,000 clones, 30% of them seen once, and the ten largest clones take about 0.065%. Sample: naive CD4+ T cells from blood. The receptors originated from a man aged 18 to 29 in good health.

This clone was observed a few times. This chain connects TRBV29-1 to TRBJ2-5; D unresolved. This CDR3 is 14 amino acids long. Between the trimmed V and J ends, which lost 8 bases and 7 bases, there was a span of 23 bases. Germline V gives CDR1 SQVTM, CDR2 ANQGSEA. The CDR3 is CSTLPLGLTVTQYF. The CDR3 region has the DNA TGCAGCACCCTCCCCCTGGGGTTAACAGTGACCCAGTACTTC.

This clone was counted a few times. The CDR3 DNA reads TGTGCCTGGAGCCTGCCGGGCACCTATCCCTACGAGCAGTACTTC. This codes for CAWSLPGTYPYEQYF. The genes are TRBV30 and TRBJ2-7; D unclear. The V gene lost 3 bases and the J gene lost 2 bases, with 17 bases spanning the gap. This CDR3 comprises 15 residues. Germline CDR1 reads GTSNPN; CDR2 reads SVGIG (reference sequence).

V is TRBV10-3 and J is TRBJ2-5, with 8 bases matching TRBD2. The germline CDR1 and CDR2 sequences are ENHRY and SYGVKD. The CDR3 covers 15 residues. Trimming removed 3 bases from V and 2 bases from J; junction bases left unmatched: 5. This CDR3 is CAISDPAGGQETQYF. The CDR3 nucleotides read TGTGCCATCAGTGACCCCGCGGGGGGTCAAGAGACCCAGTACTTC.

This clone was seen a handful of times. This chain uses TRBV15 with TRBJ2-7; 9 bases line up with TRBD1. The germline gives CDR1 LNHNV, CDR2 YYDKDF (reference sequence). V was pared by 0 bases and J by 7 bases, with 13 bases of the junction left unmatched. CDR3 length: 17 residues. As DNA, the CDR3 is TGTGCCACCAGCAGAGATTTATCGGGACAGGGACAGGATGAGCAGTACTTC. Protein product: CATSRDLSGQGQDEQYF.

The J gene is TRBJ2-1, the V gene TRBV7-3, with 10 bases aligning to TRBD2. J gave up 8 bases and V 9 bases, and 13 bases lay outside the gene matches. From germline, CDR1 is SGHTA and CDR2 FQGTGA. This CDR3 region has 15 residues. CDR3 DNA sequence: TGTGCCAGGGGCCTAGCGGGAGCAATAGACGATGAGCAGTTCTTC. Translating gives CARGLAGAIDDEQFF.

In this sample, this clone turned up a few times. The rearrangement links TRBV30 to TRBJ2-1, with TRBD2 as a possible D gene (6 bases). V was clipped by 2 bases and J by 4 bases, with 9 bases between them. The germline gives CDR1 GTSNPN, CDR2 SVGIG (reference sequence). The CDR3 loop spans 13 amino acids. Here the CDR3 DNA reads TGTGCCTGGAGTCCACGGGGGTACAATGAGCAGTTCTTC. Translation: CAWSPRGYNEQFF.

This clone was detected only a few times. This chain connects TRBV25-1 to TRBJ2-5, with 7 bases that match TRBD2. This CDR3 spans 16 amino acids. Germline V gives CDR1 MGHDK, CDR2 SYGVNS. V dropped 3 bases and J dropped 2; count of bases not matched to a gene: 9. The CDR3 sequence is CASSDLAGVKQETQYF. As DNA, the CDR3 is TGTGCCAGCAGTGATTTAGCGGGCGTTAAGCAAGAGACCCAGTACTTC.

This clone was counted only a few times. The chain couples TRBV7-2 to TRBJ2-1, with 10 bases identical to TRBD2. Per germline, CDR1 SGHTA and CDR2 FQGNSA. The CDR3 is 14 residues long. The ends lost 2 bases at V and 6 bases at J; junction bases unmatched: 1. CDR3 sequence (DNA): TGTGCCAGCAGCTTACTAGCGGGAGCCAATGAGCAGTTCTTC. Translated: CASSLLAGANEQFF.

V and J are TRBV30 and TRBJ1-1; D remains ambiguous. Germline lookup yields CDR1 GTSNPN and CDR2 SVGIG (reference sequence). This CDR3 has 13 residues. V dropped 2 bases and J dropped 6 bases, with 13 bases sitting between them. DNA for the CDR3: TGTGCCTGGAGTATCCCTGCCGGGGCTGAAGCTTTCTTT. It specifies CAWSIPAGAEAFF.

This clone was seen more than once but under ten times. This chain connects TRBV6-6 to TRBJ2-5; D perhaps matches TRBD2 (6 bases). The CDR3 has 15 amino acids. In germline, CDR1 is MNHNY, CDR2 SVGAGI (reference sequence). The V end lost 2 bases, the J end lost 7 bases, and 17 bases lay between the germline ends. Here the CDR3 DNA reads TGTGCCAGCAGTTACCCCAGACTAGTTGGGGCGACCCAGTACTTC. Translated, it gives CASSYPRLVGATQYF.

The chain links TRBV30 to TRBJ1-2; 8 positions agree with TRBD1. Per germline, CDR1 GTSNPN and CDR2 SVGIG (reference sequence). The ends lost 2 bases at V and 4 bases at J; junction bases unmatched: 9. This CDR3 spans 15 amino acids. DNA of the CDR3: TGTGCCTGGAGTACAGACAGGGGAGACTCCTATGGCTACACCTTC. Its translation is CAWSTDRGDSYGYTF.

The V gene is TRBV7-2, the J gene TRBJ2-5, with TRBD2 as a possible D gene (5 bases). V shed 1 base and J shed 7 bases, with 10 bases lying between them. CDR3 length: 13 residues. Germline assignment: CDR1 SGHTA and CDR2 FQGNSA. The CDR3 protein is CASSLGLRGTQYF. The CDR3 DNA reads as TGTGCCAGCAGCTTAGGATTACGGGGGACCCAGTACTTC. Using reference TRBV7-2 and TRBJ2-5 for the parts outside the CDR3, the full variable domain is GAGVSQSPSNKVTEKGKDVELRCDPISGHTALYWYRQSLGQGLEFLIYFQGNSAPDKSGLPSDRFSAERTGGSVSTLTIQRTQQEDSAVYLCASSLGLRGTQYFGPGTRLLVL.

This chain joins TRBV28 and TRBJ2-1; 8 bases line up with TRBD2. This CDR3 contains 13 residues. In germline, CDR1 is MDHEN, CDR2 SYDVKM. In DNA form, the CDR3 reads TGTGTCTCCGACCGGGAGGGCAGGGATGAGCAGTTCTTC. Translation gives CVSDREGRDEQFF.

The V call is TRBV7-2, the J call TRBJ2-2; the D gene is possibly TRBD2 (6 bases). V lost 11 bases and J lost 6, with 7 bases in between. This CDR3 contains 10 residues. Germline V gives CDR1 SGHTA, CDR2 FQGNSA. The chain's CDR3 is CAGGAGELFF. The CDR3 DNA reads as TGTGCCGGAGGGGCCGGGGAGCTGTTTTTT. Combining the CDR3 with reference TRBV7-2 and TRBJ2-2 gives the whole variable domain GAGVSQSPSNKVTEKGKDVELRCDPISGHTALYWYRQSLGQGLEFLIYFQGNSAPDKSGLPSDRFSAERTGGSVSTLTIQRTQQEDSAVYLCAGGAGELFFGEGSRLTVL.

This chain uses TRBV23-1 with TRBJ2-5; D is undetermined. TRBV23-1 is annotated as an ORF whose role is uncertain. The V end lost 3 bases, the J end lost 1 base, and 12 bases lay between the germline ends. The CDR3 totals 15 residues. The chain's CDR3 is CASSHRPRFQETQYF. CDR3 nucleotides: TGCGCCAGCAGTCACCGACCGAGATTCCAAGAGACCCAGTACTTC.

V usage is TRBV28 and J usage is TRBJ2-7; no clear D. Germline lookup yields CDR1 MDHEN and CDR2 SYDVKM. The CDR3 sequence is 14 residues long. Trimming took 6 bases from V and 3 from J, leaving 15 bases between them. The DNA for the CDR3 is TGTGCCAGCAGCCCGCGTAACCCGATCTACGAGCAGTACTTC. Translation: CASSPRNPIYEQYF.

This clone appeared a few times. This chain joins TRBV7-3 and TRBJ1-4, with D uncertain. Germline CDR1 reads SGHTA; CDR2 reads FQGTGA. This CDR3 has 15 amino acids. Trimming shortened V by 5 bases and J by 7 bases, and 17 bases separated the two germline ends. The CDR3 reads CASSKEGMAGEKLFF. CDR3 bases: TGTGCCAGCAGCAAAGAGGGAATGGCAGGTGAAAAACTGTTTTTT.

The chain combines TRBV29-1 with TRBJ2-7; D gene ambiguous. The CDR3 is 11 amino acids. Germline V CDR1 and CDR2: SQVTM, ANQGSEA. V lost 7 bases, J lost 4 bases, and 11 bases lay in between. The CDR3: CSALWGYEQYF. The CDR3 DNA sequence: TGCAGCGCCCTTTGGGGTTACGAGCAGTACTTC.

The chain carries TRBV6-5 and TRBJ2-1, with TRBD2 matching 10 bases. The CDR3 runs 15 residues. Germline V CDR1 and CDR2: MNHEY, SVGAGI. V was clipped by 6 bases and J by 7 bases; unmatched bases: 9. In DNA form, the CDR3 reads TGTGCCAGCAGCTCTCTAGCGGGAGTTCTTAATGAGCAGTTCTTC. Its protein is CASSSLAGVLNEQFF.

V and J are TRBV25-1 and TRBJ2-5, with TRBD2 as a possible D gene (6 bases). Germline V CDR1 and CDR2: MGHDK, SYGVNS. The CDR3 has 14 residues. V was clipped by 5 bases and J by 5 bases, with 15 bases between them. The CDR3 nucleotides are TGTGCCAGCAGTCCGTGGGGGGAAGGTGAGACCCAGTACTTC. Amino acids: CASSPWGEGETQYF. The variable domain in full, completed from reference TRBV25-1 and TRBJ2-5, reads EADIYQTPRYLVIGTGKKITLECSQTMGHDKMYWYQQDPGMELHLIHYSYGVNSTEKGDLSSESTVSRIRTEHFPLTLESARPSHTSQYLCASSPWGEGETQYFGPGTRLLVL.

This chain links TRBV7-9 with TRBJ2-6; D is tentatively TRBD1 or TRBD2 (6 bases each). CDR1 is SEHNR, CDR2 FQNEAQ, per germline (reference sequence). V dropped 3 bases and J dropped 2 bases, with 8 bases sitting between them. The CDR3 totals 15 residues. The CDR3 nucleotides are TGTGCCAGCAGCTTGGGGGGCCCTGGGGCCAACGTCCTGACTTTC. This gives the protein CASSLGGPGANVLTF.

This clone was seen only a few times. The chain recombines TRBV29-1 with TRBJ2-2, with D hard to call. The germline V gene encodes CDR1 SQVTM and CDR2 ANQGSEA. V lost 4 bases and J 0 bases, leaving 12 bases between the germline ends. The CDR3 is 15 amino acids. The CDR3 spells CSVVKGPANTGELFF. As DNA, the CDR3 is TGCAGCGTTGTAAAAGGGCCCGCGAACACCGGGGAGCTGTTTTTT.

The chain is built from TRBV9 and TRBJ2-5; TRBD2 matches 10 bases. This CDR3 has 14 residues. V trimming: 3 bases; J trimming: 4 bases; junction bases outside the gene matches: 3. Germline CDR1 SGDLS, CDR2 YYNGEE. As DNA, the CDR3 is TGTGCCAGCAGCGCTGGGACTAGCGTAGAGACCCAGTACTTC. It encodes CASSAGTSVETQYF. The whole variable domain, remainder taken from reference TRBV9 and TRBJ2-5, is DSGVTQTPKHLITATGQRVTLRCSPRSGDLSVYWYQQSLDQGLQFLIQYYNGEERAKGNILERFSAQQFPDLHSELNLSSLELGDSALYFCASSAGTSVETQYFGPGTRLLVL.

CDR3 nucleotide sequence: TGTGCCAGTAGTACTACAGGGTATGGCTACACCTTC. Its translation is CASSTTGYGYTF. The chain carries TRBV19 and TRBJ1-2; maybe TRBD1 (6 bases). The V gene lost 4 bases and the J gene lost 5 bases, with 8 bases spanning the gap. Germline lookup yields CDR1 LNHDA and CDR2 SQIVND (reference sequence). The CDR3 covers 12 residues.

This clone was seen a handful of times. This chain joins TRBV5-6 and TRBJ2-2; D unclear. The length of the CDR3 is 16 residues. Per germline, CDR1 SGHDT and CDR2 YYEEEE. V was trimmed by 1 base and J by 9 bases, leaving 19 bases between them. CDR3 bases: TGTGCCAGCAGCTTGTCTAGACCTTCGCGTTTTAGGGAGCTGTTTTTT. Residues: CASSLSRPSRFRELFF. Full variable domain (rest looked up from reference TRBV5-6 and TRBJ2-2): DAGVTQSPTHLIKTRGQQVTLRCSPKSGHDTVSWYQQALGQGPQFIFQYYEEEERQRGNFPDRFSGHQFPNYSSELNVNALLLGDSALYLCASSLSRPSRFRELFFGEGSRLTVL.

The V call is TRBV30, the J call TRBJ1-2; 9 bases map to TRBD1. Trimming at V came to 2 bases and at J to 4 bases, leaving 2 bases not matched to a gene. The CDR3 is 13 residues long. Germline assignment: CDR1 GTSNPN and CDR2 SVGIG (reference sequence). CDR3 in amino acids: CAWSLQGAYGYTF. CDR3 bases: TGTGCCTGGAGTCTACAGGGGGCCTATGGCTACACCTTC.

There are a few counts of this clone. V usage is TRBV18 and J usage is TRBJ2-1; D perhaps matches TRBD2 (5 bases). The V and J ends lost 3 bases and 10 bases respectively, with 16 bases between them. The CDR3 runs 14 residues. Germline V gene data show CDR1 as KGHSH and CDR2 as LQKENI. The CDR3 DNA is TGTGCCAGCTCACCGGACTCAAGAGTCGGGGAGCAGTTCTTC. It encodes CASSPDSRVGEQFF.